The rows below give T cell receptor beta chains drawn from one sample of a study of T cells in tuberculosis. TCRdb's table, derived via immunoSEQ multiplex PCR, lists solely in-frame clones and lacks some. This table holds 30,000 to 35,000 clones, 87% found once. Specimen: PBMCs, collected at tuberculosis diagnosis. The receptors stem from an adult with tuberculosis. CDR3s include the opening cysteine and the closing phenylalanine or tryptophan. A D gene is named only where the DNA matches it firmly. Size values are once, few and many counts, or a class for expanded clones, and some rows have none.

TRBJ2-2	.	.	TRBV5-8	CASSFVGGLHGTGELFF	TGTGCCAGCAGCTTTGTGGGGGGTCTTCATGGAACCGGGGAGCTGTTTTTT
TRBJ2-3	.	TRBD1	TRBV19	CASSTGQADTQYF	TGTGCCAGTAGTACCGGACAGGCAGATACGCAGTATTTT
TRBJ2-1	.	.	TRBV5-1	CASSFGYNNEQFF	TGCGCCAGCAGCTTCGGGTACAACAATGAGCAGTTCTTC
TRBJ2-7	.	TRBD2	TRBV11-2	CASSLEAGLAAEFPYEQYF	TGTGCCAGCAGCTTAGAGGCGGGACTAGCGGCCGAATTTCCCTACGAGCAGTACTTC
TRBJ1-5	.	.	TRBV4-3	CASSPMIDSSQPQHF	TGCGCCAGCAGCCCTATGATAGACAGTTCTCAGCCCCAGCATTTT
TRBJ1-2	.	TRBD1	TRBV5-1	CASSLGTGGYGYTF	TGCGCCAGCAGCTTGGGGACAGGGGGCTATGGCTACACCTTC
TRBJ1-4	.	TRBD1	TRBV25-1	CASSRQGPNEKLFF	TGTGCCAGCTCGAGACAGGGCCCTAATGAAAAACTGTTTTTT
TRBJ2-1	.	TRBD2	TRBV28	CASSLTGTSRNEQFF	TGTGCCAGCAGCTTAACCGGGACTAGTAGGAATGAGCAGTTCTTC
TRBJ1-1	.	TRBD1	TRBV18	CASSQLGQGKAFF	TGTGCCAGCTCACAACTGGGACAGGGAAAAGCTTTCTTT
TRBJ1-1	.	.	TRBV23-1	CAKTGENTEAFF	TGCGCCAAAACCGGGGAGAACACTGAAGCTTTCTTT
TRBJ1-2	.	.	TRBV5-4	CASSLEAGRNYGYTF	TGTGCCAGCAGCTTGGAGGCGGGGAGGAACTATGGCTACACCTTC
TRBJ1-3	.	.	TRBV6-6	CASSYGGSSGNTIYF	TGTGCCAGCAGTTACGGCGGCAGCTCTGGAAACACCATATATTTT
TRBJ2-5	.	.	TRBV19	CASSMRWETQYF	TGTGCCAGTAGTATGCGGTGGGAGACCCAGTACTTC
TRBJ1-6	few	.	TRBV27	CASSLGGSPLHF	TGTGCCAGCAGTTTGGGGGGTTCACCCCTCCACTTT
TRBJ1-2	.	TRBD1	TRBV6-5	CASIPGQGAFYGYTF	TGTGCCAGCATCCCGGGACAGGGGGCTTTCTATGGCTACACCTTC
TRBJ2-7	few	.	TRBV4-1	CASSSRDTYSYEQYF	TGCGCCAGCAGCTCCCGGGACACCTACTCCTACGAGCAGTACTTC
TRBJ2-5	.	.	TRBV6-1	CASSVTVQETQYF	TGTGCCAGCAGTGTAACAGTCCAAGAGACCCAGTACTTC